This entry lists 25 T cell receptor beta chains sequenced from one sample in a study of regulatory dendritic cells for organ transplantation. No antigen has been identified for these receptors. Sorted subsets were CFSE-labeled and cultured four to six days with allogeneic dendritic cells. Assay used: immunoSEQ multiplex PCR; TCRdb lists only in-frame clones, some missing. The sample lists some 10,000 clones; 65% to 85% were seen once. The sample consisted of memory CD4+ T cells from blood cultured with regulatory dendritic cells. Noted subset: CD45RO+ memory T cells. These receptors were taken from a human donor in good health.

In this sample, this clone turned up a few times. The V gene is TRBV18, the J gene TRBJ1-1; D is unclear. The germline V and J ends were trimmed by 3 bases and 12 bases, with 17 bases remaining between them. The CDR3 has 13 residues. Germline lookup yields CDR1 KGHSH and CDR2 LQKENI. CDR3 sequence (DNA): TGTGCCAGCTCACCTCCGGGTGAACTGAAAACTTTCTTT. It yields the protein CASSPPGELKTFF.

A few counts support this clone. The rearrangement joins TRBV7-9 to TRBJ2-3, with 14 bases aligning to TRBD2. The germline V gene has CDR1 SEHNR and CDR2 FQNEAQ (reference sequence). Trimming took 5 bases from V and 6 from J; bases not matched to a gene: 7. The CDR3 sequence is 16 residues long. The chain's CDR3 is CASSRLAGGLMDTQYF. The CDR3 region has the DNA TGTGCCAGCAGCCGACTAGCGGGGGGGCTAATGGATACGCAGTATTTT. The full variable domain, with the rest looked up from reference TRBV7-9 and TRBJ2-3, is DTGVSQNPRHKITKRGQNVTFRCDPISEHNRLYWYRQTLGQGPEFLTYFQNEAQLEKSRLLSDRFSAERPKGSFSTLEIQRTEQGDSAMYLCASSRLAGGLMDTQYFGPGTRLTVL.

In its sample, this clone was seen a few times. This chain links TRBV2 with TRBJ2-5, with D possibly TRBD1 on 5 matching bases. Germline V gene data show CDR1 as SNHLY and CDR2 as FYNNEI. V shed 2 bases and J shed 4 bases, with 14 bases lying between them. The CDR3 totals 15 residues. The CDR3 loop is CASSEKGLEVETQYF. As DNA, the CDR3 is TGTGCCAGCAGTGAAAAGGGGCTTGAGGTAGAGACCCAGTACTTC.

The J gene is TRBJ2-4, the V gene TRBV7-9; TRBD1 aligns across 7 bases. CDR1 is SEHNR, CDR2 FQNEAQ, per germline (reference sequence). The CDR3 has 17 amino acids. With 0 bases clipped from V and 8 bases from J, the junction kept 13 bases outside the gene matches. CDR3 in DNA: TGTGCCAGCAGCTTAGCGTATCGGGACAGCTATACGGACATTCAGTACTTC. Encoded protein: CASSLAYRDSYTDIQYF.

The chain links TRBV18 to TRBJ2-3, with TRBD2 as a possible D gene (6 bases). V lost 2 bases and J 10 bases, leaving 19 bases between the germline ends. The germline CDR1 and CDR2 sequences are KGHSH and LQKENI. The CDR3 runs to 15 residues. The CDR3 DNA reads TGTGCCAGCTCACCAGCGGGGAATCGGGCCAGTGCGCAGTATTTT. Its translation is CASSPAGNRASAQYF.

The J gene is TRBJ2-2, the V gene TRBV19; possible D gene TRBD1, 5 bases. Germline lookup yields CDR1 LNHDA and CDR2 SQIVND (reference sequence). The CDR3 spans 15 residues. V gave up 2 bases and J gave up 4 bases, with 11 bases separating them. The CDR3 here is CASSISAGLTGELFF. The CDR3 coding sequence is TGTGCCAGTAGTATATCGGCAGGGCTCACCGGGGAGCTGTTTTTT.

The CDR3 region is CASSEQGRRNQPQHF. CDR3 bases: TGTGCCAGCAGTGAACAGGGAAGGCGCAATCAGCCCCAGCATTTT. The chain is built from TRBV2 and TRBJ1-5, with D possibly being TRBD1 (5 bases). The CDR3 spans 15 residues. The germline V and J ends were trimmed by 2 bases and 2 bases, with 10 bases remaining between them. The germline gives CDR1 SNHLY, CDR2 FYNNEI.

This clone has just a few counts. The V gene is TRBV2, the J gene TRBJ1-2; TRBD1 aligns across 9 bases. Germline V CDR1 and CDR2: SNHLY, FYNNEI. The CDR3 spans 15 residues. The V gene end was trimmed by 4 bases and the J gene end by 2 bases; junction bases not matched to a gene: 5. This chain's CDR3 is CASSVTGGTNYGYTF. In DNA, the CDR3 is TGTGCCAGCAGTGTAACAGGGGGCACGAACTATGGCTACACCTTC.

This chain links TRBV6-6 with TRBJ1-6; the match to TRBD1 covers 10 bases. The CDR3 is made up of 14 amino acids. V was pared by 8 bases and J by 10 bases, with 8 bases of the junction left unmatched. Germline CDR1 MNHNY, CDR2 SVGAGI (reference sequence). In DNA, the CDR3 is TGTGCCAGCGTGCCTAGGACAGGGGGATCACCCCTCCACTTT. Its translation is CASVPRTGGSPLHF.

The chain joins TRBV12-5 to TRBJ2-2; a possible D gene is TRBD1 (7 bases). The length of the CDR3 is 15 residues. Germline CDR1 reads LGHNT; CDR2 reads FRNRAP. V was clipped by 0 bases and J by 5 bases, with 10 bases between them. CDR3 in DNA: TGTGCTAGTGGTTTGGTCTCAGGGGGGACCGGGGAGCTGTTTTTT. Protein: CASGLVSGGTGELFF.

The chain joins TRBV7-9 to TRBJ1-4; D unclear. The CDR3 runs to 14 residues. Trimming shortened V by 3 bases and J by 1 base, and 6 bases separated the two germline ends. Germline lookup yields CDR1 SEHNR and CDR2 FQNEAQ (reference sequence). DNA of the CDR3: TGTGCCAGCAGCTTGAGCGGAACTAATGAAAAACTGTTTTTT. Its translation: CASSLSGTNEKLFF.

A single count supports this clone. The DNA for the CDR3 is TGTGCCAGCAGCTCTTTAGCGGGGGGGGGAGATACGCAGTATTTT. Its translation: CASSSLAGGGDTQYF. J is TRBJ2-3 and V is TRBV7-3, with 11 nucleotides matching TRBD2. There are 15 residues in the CDR3. Germline-derived CDR1 and CDR2 are SGHTA and FQGTGA. V lost 4 bases, J lost 5 bases, and 5 bases stayed unmatched.

The chain recombines TRBV2 with TRBJ1-5; D not certain. Germline CDR1 and CDR2: SNHLY and FYNNEI. Trimming removed 5 bases at V and 7 bases at J, with 15 bases between. The length of the CDR3 is 14 residues. CDR3 sequence reads: CASSQEQFRQPQHF. In nucleotides, the CDR3 is TGTGCCAGCAGTCAAGAACAGTTTAGGCAGCCCCAGCATTTT.

The V call is TRBV27, the J call TRBJ1-1, with TRBD1 as a possible D gene (6 bases). The CDR3 spans 15 residues. Trimming pared 10 bases from V and 5 bases from J, leaving 23 bases between. The germline CDR1 and CDR2 sequences are MNHEY and SMNVEV (reference sequence). This CDR3 is CATITRPGTRTEAFF. The CDR3 DNA is TGTGCCACCATTACACGGCCCGGGACAAGGACTGAAGCTTTCTTT.

The genes are TRBV28 and TRBJ1-6; TRBD1 is a possible D gene (6 bases). V was shortened by 5 bases and J by 7 bases, with 9 bases between the two germline ends. Germline values: CDR1 MDHEN, CDR2 SYDVKM. The CDR3 sequence is 13 residues long. This CDR3 reads CASSGQPNSPLHF. The CDR3 region has the DNA TGTGCCAGCAGTGGACAGCCCAATTCACCCCTCCACTTT.

The V and J genes are TRBV9 and TRBJ2-1, with D hard to call. The CDR3 runs 12 residues. The V end was cut by 0 bases, the J end by 11 bases, with 9 bases between. Germline assignment: CDR1 SGDLS and CDR2 YYNGEE. Written as DNA, the CDR3 is TGTGCCAGCAGCGTAGATTTAGATAAGCAGTTCTTC. Amino acid sequence: CASSVDLDKQFF.

The rearrangement joins TRBV5-5 to TRBJ1-5, with TRBD1 matching 12 bases. Germline V gives CDR1 SGHKS, CDR2 YYEKEE (reference sequence). The V gene end was trimmed by 4 bases and the J gene end by 0 bases; junction bases not matched to a gene: 5. The CDR3 is made up of 17 amino acids. The CDR3 DNA sequence: TGTGCCAGCAGCCAAGGGACAGGGGGCCTTAGCAATCAGCCCCAGCATTTT. Encoded protein: CASSQGTGGLSNQPQHF.

The CDR3 sequence is CASSLDGSRLNIQYF. For the CDR3, the DNA is TGTGCCAGCAGCTTAGACGGGTCGCGGTTAAACATTCAGTACTTC. The gene calls are TRBV7-9 and TRBJ2-4; D is unresolved. The V end lost 1 base, the J end lost 6 bases, and 13 bases lay between the germline ends. CDR3 length: 15 residues. The germline V gene encodes CDR1 SEHNR and CDR2 FQNEAQ (reference sequence).

The V call is TRBV6-5, the J call TRBJ1-4; 7 bases align to TRBD1. From germline, CDR1 is MNHEY and CDR2 SVGAGI. The CDR3 has 15 residues. With V trimmed by 6 bases and J by 4 bases, 8 bases remained unmatched. The CDR3 here is CASRAEGANNEKLFF. The CDR3, as DNA: TGTGCCAGCAGGGCCGAGGGGGCCAATAATGAAAAACTGTTTTTT.

The V gene is TRBV5-1, the J gene TRBJ2-1, with TRBD2 identical over 10 bases. CDR3 length: 16 residues. With 3 bases clipped from V and 11 bases from J, the junction kept 14 bases outside the gene matches. The germline gives CDR1 SGHRS, CDR2 YFSETQ. The CDR3 nucleotides read TGCGCCAGCAGCTCTGATAGCGGGGGGCCTGCCCCTCAGCAGTTCTTC. Residues: CASSSDSGGPAPQQFF.

This clone was observed a handful of times. The genes are TRBV6-6 and TRBJ1-2; D is ambiguous. V lost 2 bases to trimming and J lost 5 bases, with 12 bases between them. The CDR3 is made up of 14 amino acids. CDR1 is MNHNY and CDR2 is SVGAGI in the germline V gene (reference sequence). In DNA, the CDR3 is TGTGCCAGCAGTTACAGAGGGCTAAATTATGGCTACACCTTC. Its protein product is CASSYRGLNYGYTF.

The J gene is TRBJ2-2, the V gene TRBV2; 8 nucleotides agree with TRBD1. Germline CDR1 and CDR2: SNHLY and FYNNEI. The CDR3 has 16 residues. Trimming took 1 base from V and 7 from J; bases not matched to a gene: 8. DNA of the CDR3: TGTGCCAGCAGTGAAGGCAGGGGGCGTTCTGGCGGGGAGCTGTTTTTT. Protein product: CASSEGRGRSGGELFF. The complete variable domain, with remaining parts taken from reference TRBV2 and TRBJ2-2, reads EPEVTQTPSHQVTQMGQEVILRCVPISNHLYFYWYRQILGQKVEFLVSFYNNEISEKSEIFDDQFSVERPDGSNFTLKIRSTKLEDSAMYFCASSEGRGRSGGELFFGEGSRLTVL.

In its sample, this clone was seen once. V gene TRBV28 combines with J gene TRBJ1-2; 7 bases line up with TRBD1. CDR3 size: 14 residues. V was clipped by 2 bases and J by 2 bases; unmatched bases: 2. Germline V gene sequence: CDR1 MDHEN, CDR2 SYDVKM. CDR3 sequence reads: CASSLDRVNYGYTF. The CDR3, as DNA: TGTGCCAGCAGTTTAGACAGGGTGAACTATGGCTACACCTTC.

V gene TRBV11-2 combines with J gene TRBJ1-4, with D unresolved. Germline V gene data show CDR1 as SGHAT and CDR2 as FQNNGV. The CDR3 has 13 amino acids. With 9 bases removed from V and 0 bases from J, the gap between germline ends came to 8 bases. The CDR3 reads CASQRATNEKLFF. The CDR3, as DNA: TGTGCCAGTCAGCGTGCAACTAATGAAAAACTGTTTTTT.

This clone appeared a single time. The genes are TRBV18 and TRBJ2-2, with 7 bases aligning to TRBD1. V trimming: 6 bases; J trimming: 3 bases; junction bases outside the gene matches: 4. Germline V lookup: CDR1 KGHSH, CDR2 LQKENI. The CDR3 runs 14 residues. For the CDR3, the DNA is TGTGCCAGCTCTTCAGGGACAGACACCGGGGAGCTGTTTTTT. Its translation is CASSSGTDTGELFF.